This T cell receptor beta chain was captured in a study of Graves' ophthalmopathy and Graves' hyperthyroidism. The wider study: Peripheral blood collection took place at initial diagnosis, before any treatment.

This clonotype was detected many times. The study amplified TCR beta CDR3 regions using RNA transcripts. Following a first-round RT-PCR that used HTBI primers, a second-round multiplex PCR was carried out. TCRdb itself ran the multiplex PCR reads through MiXCR, one entry per CDR3 protein. The table records 600,000 to 700,000 distinct CDR3 sequences, roughly 39% of them present only once. CDR3 length equals 11 residues. With 11 bases removed from V and 5 bases from J, the gap between germline ends came to 12 bases. Per germline, CDR1 LNHDA and CDR2 SQIVND (reference sequence). The sequence came from an adult man with Graves' ophthalmopathy. The J gene is TRBJ2-5, the V gene TRBV19; the D is unclear. The sample taken for sequencing was peripheral blood. The CDR3 loop is CAPHSFETQYF. The CDR3, as DNA: TGTGCCCCACACTCTTTCGAGACCCAGTACTTC.